This entry concerns a single T cell receptor (beta chain). Original methodology: Estimates of nucleated cell counts were drawn from the amplification of reference gene primers. Libraries were prepared by immunoSEQ multiplex PCR; TCRdb keeps only in-frame clonotypes and omits some of them. V and J calls and clone size are as listed in that table; D and trimming were resolved from the DNA. The sample yields approximately 21,000 clones, approximately 86% seen once. This CDR3 contains 14 residues. The germline V and J ends were trimmed by 5 bases and 5 bases, with 16 bases remaining between them. Germline assignment: CDR1 SGHRS and CDR2 YFSETQ. The data originate from a study of blood T cell repertoires in COVID-19.

The sample taken for sequencing was peripheral blood. This clonotype was sampled from a human donor with acute or convalescent COVID-19. The donor label of this sample is uncertain. The rearrangement uses TRBV5-1 and TRBJ1-1; possible D gene TRBD1, 5 bases. CDR3 residues: CASRTGGALTEAFF. CDR3 nucleotides: TGCGCCAGCAGAACAGGCGGCGCGTTGACTGAAGCTTTCTTT.